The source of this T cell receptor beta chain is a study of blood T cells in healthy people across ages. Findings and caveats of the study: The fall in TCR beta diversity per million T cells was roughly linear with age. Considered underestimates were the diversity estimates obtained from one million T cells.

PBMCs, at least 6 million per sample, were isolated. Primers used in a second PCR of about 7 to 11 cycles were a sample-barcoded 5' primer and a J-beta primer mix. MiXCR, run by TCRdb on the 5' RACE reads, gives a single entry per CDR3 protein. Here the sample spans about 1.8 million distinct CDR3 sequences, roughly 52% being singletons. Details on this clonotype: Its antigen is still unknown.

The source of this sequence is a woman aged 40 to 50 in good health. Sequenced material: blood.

The DNA of the CDR3 is TGCGCCAGCAGTACCGGGACACTCTATGGCTACACCTTC. Protein sequence: CASSTGTLYGYTF. The V call is TRBV10-2, the J call TRBJ1-2, with D tentatively TRBD1 (6 bases). Germline CDR1 and CDR2: WSHSY and SAAADI. The V end lost 5 bases, the J end lost 4 bases, and 11 bases lay between the germline ends. The CDR3 extends over 13 amino acids.